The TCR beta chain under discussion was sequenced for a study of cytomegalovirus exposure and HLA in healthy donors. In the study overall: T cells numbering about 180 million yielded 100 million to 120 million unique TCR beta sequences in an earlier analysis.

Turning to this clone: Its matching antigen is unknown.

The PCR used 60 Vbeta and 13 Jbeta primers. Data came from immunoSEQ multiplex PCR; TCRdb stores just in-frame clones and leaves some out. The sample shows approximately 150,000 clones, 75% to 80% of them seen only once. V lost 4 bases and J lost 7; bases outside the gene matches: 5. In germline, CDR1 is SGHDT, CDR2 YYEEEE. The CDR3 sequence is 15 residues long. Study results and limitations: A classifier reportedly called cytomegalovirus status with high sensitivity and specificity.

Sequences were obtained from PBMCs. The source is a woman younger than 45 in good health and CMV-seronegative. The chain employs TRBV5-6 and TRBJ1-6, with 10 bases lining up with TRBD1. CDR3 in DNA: TGTGCCAGCAGCAAGACAGGGGGCGGAAATTCACCCCTCCACTTT. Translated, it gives CASSKTGGGNSPLHF. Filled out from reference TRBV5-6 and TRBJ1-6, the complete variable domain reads DAGVTQSPTHLIKTRGQQVTLRCSPKSGHDTVSWYQQALGQGPQFIFQYYEEEERQRGNFPDRFSGHQFPNYSSELNVNALLLGDSALYLCASSKTGGGNSPLHFGNGTRLTVT.